The entry below gives a single T cell receptor beta chain sequence along with its context. This clonotype turned up a few times. Its antigen is not yet known. Per-base qualities were not stored, and no clone one base away is much larger. This sample was taken from a study of response to subunit inactivated influenza vaccine (dated by TCRdb to 2017 to 2018). Concerning the study at large: To follow how T cells responded to a trivalent subunit inactivated influenza vaccine, the researchers relied on deep quantitative profiling of the T cell receptor repertoire. The investigation overall reported the following: According to the authors, only a limited number of new T cells may be recruited by each seasonal influenza vaccination.

V and J lose 4 bases and 2 bases, and a span of 21 bases separates them. The CDR3 runs 17 amino acids, cysteine and phenylalanine included. Solely the CDR3 DNA is kept, with 51 bases framed from the first base. For CDR1 and CDR2, the germline V gene (reference sequence) lists PRHDT and FYEKMQ. Receptor libraries were prepared by RT-PCR. Instrument on record: Illumina HiSeq 2500. Clones were called with MiXCR by TCRdb after fastp trimmed the public reads at Q25, and only in-frame beta chains were retained. When rows share a CDR3 protein, they turn into one entry using the most common DNA and genes. This sample has around 250,000 distinct CDR3 sequences in its table, and 9% to 15% of those were observed once. The ten largest clones capture 7.8% of the sample.

The receptor was isolated from a man aged 45-65 years who received an inactivated influenza vaccine. Donor details come from another sample of the same person, matched by shared clones. Recombination connected TRBV13 to TRBJ2-7; a weak D assignment points to TRBD1 (6 bases agree). Sequenced material: non-naive T cells sorted from PBMCs, taken around 14 days before vaccination. What this sample's cell subset or site label stands for: memory T cell fraction. The sequenced DNA: TGTGCCAGCAGCTCCCTAGGACAGTCTAAACCCCCCTACGAGCAGTACTTC. It encodes CASSSLGQSKPPYEQYF.